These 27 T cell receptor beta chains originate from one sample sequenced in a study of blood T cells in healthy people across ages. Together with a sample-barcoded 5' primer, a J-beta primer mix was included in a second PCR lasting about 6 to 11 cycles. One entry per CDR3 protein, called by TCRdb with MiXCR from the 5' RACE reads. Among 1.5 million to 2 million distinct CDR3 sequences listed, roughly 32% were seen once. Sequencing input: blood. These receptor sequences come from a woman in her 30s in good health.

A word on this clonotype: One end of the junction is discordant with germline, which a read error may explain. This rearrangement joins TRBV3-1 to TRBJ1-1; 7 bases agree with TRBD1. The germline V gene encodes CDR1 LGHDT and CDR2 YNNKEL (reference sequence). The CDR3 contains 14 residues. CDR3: CASGQGGLNTEAFF. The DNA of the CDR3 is TGTGCCAGCGGCCAGGGGGGGCTGAACACTGAAGCTTTCTTT.

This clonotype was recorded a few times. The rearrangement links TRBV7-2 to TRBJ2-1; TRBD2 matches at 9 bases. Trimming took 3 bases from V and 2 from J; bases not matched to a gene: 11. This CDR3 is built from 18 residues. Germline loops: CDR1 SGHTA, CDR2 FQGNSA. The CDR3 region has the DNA TGTGCCAGCAGCTTCGGGTTTAGCGGGAGTTTCGCCTACAATGAGCAGTTCTTC. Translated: CASSFGFSGSFAYNEQFF.

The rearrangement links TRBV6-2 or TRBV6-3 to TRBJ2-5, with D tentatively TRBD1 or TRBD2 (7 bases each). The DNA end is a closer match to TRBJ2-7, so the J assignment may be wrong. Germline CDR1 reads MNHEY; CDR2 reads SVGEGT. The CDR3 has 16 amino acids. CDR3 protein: CASSYSISDREGEQYF. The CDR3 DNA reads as TGTGCCAGCAGTTACTCGATATCCGACAGGGAGGGCGAGCAGTACTTC.

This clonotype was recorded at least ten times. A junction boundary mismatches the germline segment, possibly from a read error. CDR3 in amino acids: CASSRTGPYGYTF. DNA for the CDR3: TGTGCCAGCAGTAGGACGGGACCCTATGGCTACACCTTC. V and J are TRBV4-1 and TRBJ1-2; weak D call: TRBD1 (5 bases). This CDR3 is 13 amino acids long. Germline assignment: CDR1 MGHRA and CDR2 YSYEKL.

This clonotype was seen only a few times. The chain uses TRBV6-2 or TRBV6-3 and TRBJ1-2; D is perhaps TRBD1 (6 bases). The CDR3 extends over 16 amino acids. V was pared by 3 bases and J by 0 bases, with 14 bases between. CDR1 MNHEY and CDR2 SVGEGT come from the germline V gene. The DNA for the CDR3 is TGTGCCAGCAGTTATCTACCCACAGGGACTAACTATGGCTACACCTTC. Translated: CASSYLPTGTNYGYTF.

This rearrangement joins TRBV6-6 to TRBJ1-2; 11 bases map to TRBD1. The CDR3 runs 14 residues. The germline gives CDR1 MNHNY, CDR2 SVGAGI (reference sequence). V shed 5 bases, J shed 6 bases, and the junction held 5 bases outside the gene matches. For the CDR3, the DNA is TGTGCCAGCAGTGGACAGGGGGCGCGTAATGGCTACACCTTC. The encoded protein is CASSGQGARNGYTF.

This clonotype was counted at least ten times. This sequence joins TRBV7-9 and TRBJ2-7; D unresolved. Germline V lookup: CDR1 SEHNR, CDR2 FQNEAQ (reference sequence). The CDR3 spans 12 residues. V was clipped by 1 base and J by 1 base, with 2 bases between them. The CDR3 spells CASSLVSYEQYF. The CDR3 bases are TGTGCCAGCAGCTTAGTGTCCTACGAGCAGTACTTC.

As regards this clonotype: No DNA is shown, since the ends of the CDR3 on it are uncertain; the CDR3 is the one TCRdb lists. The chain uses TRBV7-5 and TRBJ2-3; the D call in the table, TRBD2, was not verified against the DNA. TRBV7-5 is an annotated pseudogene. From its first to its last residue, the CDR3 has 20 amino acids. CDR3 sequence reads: CISVSEASDGTRGCTDTQYF.

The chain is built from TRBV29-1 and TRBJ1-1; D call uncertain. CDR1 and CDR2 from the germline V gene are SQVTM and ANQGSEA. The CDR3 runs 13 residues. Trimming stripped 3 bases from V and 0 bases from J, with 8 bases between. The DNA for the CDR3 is TGCAGCGTTGAGGGCGAACTGAACACTGAAGCTTTCTTT. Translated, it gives CSVEGELNTEAFF.

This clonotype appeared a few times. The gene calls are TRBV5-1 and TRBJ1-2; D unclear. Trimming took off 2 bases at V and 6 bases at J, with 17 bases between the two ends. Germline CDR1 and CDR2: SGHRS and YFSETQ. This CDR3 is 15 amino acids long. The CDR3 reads CASSLNGEGFDGYTF. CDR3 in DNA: TGCGCCAGCAGCTTAAACGGGGAGGGATTCGATGGCTACACCTTC.

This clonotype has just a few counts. CDR3: CSARDRERETQYF. The CDR3 nucleotides are TGCAGTGCTAGAGACAGGGAGAGGGAGACCCAGTACTTC. The chain employs TRBV20-1 and TRBJ2-5; D possibly matches TRBD1 or TRBD2 (5 bases each). The CDR3 consists of 13 residues. V lost 0 bases to trimming and J lost 5 bases, with 10 bases between them. Germline loops: CDR1 DFQATT, CDR2 SNEGSKA (reference sequence).

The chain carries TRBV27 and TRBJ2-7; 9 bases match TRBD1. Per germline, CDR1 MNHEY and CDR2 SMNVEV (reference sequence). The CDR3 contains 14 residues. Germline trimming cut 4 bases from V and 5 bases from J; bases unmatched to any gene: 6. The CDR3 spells CASSSGTGWNEQYF. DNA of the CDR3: TGTGCCAGCAGTTCCGGGACAGGGTGGAACGAGCAGTACTTC.

This CDR3 is CASSLRDSTQPQHF. The CDR3 DNA sequence: TGTGCCAGCAGCTTAAGGGACAGCACCCAGCCCCAGCATTTT. The chain links TRBV13 to TRBJ1-5; TRBD1 matches at 7 bases. The CDR3 spans 14 residues. Germline V CDR1 and CDR2: PRHDT, FYEKMQ (reference sequence). J lost 7 bases, V lost 2 bases, and 5 bases had no gene match. The whole variable domain, remainder taken from reference TRBV13 and TRBJ1-5, is AAGVIQSPRHLIKEKRETATLKCYPIPRHDTVYWYQQGPGQDPQFLISFYEKMQSDKGSIPDRFSAQQFSDYHSELNMSSLELGDSALYFCASSLRDSTQPQHFGDGTRLSIL.

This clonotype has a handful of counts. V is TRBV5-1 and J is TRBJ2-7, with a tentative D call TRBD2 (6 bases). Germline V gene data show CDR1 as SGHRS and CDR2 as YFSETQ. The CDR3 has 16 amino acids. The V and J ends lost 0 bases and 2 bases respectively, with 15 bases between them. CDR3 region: CASSLANLALTYEQYF. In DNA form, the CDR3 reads TGCGCCAGCAGCTTGGCTAATCTAGCGCTTACCTACGAGCAGTACTTC.

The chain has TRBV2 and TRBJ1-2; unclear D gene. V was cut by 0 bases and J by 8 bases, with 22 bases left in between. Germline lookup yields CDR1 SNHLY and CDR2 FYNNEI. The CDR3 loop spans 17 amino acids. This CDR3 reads CASSEANLRSSLSGYTF. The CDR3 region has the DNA TGTGCCAGCAGTGAAGCGAATCTTCGCAGCAGCCTATCAGGCTACACCTTC.

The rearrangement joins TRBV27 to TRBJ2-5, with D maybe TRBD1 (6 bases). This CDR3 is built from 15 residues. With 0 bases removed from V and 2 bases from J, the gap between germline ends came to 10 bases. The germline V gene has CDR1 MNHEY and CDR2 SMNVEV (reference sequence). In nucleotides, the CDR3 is TGTGCCAGCAGTTTATCGGTGGACAGTCAAGAGACCCAGTACTTC. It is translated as CASSLSVDSQETQYF.

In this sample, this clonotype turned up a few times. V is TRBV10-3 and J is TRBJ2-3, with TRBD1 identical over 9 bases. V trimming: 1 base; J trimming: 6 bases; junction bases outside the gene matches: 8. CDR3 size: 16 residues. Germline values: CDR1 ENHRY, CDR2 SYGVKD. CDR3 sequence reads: CAISEFPGTGLDTQYF. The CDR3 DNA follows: TGTGCCATCAGTGAGTTTCCCGGGACAGGGCTGGATACGCAGTATTTT.

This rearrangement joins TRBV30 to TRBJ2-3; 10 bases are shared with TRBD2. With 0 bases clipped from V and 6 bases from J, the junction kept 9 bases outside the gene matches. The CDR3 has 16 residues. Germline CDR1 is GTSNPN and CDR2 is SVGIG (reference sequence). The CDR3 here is CAWSVMEAGGGDTQYF. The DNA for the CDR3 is TGTGCCTGGAGTGTTATGGAAGCGGGAGGGGGGGATACGCAGTATTTT.

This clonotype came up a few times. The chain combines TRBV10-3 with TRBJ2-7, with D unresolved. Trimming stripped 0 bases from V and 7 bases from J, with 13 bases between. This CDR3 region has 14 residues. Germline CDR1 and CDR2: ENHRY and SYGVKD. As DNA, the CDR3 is TGTGCCATCAGTGAGTCGATCACCACGAATGAGCAGTACTTC. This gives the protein CAISESITTNEQYF.

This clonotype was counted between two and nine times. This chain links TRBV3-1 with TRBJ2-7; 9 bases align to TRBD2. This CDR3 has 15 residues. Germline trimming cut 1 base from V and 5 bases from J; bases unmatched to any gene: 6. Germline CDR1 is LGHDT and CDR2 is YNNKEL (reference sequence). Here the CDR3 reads CASSQVAGEFHEQYF. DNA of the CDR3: TGTGCCAGCAGCCAAGTAGCGGGAGAGTTCCACGAGCAGTACTTC.

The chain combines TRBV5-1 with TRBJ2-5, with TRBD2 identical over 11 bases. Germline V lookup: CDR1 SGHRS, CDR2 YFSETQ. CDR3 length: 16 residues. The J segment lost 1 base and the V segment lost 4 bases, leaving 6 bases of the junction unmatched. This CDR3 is CASSVTSGGFQETQYF. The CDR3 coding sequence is TGCGCCAGCAGCGTTACTAGCGGGGGCTTCCAAGAGACCCAGTACTTC.

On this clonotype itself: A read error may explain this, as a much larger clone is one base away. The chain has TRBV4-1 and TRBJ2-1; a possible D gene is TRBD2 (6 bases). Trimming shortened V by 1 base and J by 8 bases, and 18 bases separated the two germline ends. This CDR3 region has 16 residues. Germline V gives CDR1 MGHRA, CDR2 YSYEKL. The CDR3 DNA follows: TGCGCCAGCAGCCAAGTGTGGTCAGGGAGGCTTGATGAGCAGTTCTTC. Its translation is CASSQVWSGRLDEQFF.

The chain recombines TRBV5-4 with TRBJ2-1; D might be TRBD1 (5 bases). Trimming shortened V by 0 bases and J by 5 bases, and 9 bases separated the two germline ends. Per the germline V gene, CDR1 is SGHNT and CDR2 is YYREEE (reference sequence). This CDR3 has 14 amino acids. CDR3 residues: CASSLETGHNEQFF. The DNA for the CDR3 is TGTGCCAGCAGCTTGGAAACAGGACACAATGAGCAGTTCTTC.

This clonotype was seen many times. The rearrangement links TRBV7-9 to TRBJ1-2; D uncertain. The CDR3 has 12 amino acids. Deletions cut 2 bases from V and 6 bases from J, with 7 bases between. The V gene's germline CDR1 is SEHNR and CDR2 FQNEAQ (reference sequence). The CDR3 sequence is CASSLQTDGYTF. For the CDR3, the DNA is TGTGCCAGCAGCTTACAGACGGATGGCTACACCTTC. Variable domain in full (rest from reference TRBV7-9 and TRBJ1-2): DTGVSQNPRHKITKRGQNVTFRCDPISEHNRLYWYRQTLGQGPEFLTYFQNEAQLEKSRLLSDRFSAERPKGSFSTLEIQRTEQGDSAMYLCASSLQTDGYTFGSGTRLTVV.

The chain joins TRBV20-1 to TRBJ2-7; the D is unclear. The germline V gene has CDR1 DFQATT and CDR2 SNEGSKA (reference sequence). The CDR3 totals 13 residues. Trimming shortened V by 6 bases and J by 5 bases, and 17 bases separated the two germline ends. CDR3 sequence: CSARPLINNEQYF. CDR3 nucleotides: TGCAGTGCCAGACCCCTGATAAACAACGAGCAGTACTTC.

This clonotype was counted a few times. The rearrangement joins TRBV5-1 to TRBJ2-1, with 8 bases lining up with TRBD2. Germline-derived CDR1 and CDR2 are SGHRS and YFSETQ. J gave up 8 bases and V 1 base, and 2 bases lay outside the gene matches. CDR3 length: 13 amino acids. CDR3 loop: CASSLTSGHEQFF. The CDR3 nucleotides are TGCGCCAGCAGCTTGACTAGCGGCCATGAGCAGTTCTTC.

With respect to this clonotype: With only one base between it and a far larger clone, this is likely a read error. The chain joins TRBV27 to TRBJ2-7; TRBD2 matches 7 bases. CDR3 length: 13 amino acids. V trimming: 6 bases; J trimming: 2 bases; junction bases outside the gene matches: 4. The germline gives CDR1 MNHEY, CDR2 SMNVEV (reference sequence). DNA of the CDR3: TGTGCCAGCAGGCCCGGGACTACCTACGAGCAGTACTTC. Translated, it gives CASRPGTTYEQYF.